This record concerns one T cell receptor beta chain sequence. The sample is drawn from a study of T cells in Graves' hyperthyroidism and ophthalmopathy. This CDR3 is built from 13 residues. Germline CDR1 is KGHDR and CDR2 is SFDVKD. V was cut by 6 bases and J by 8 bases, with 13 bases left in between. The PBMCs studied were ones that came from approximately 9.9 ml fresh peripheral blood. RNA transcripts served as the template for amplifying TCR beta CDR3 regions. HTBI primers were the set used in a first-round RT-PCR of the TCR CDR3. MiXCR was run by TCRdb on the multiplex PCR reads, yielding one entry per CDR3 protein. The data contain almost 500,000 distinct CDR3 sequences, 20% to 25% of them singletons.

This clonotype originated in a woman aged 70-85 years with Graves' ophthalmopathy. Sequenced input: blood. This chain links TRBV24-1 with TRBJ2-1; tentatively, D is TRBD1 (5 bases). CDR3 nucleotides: TGTGCCACCAGTTGGGGCCAAACCCATGAGCAGTTCTTC. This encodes CATSWGQTHEQFF.